The 27 T cell receptor beta chains reported below all come from one sample, sequenced in a study of T-cell reconstitution after alpha-beta-depleted transplantation in children. Library preparation (for TCRbeta) was performed with unique molecular identifiers. TCRdb re-derived calls from the PCR reads in MiXCR, one entry per CDR3 protein. The table shows approximately 170,000 distinct CDR3 sequences, with approximately 10% occurring only once. This sample comprised PBMCs, obtained before TCRalphabeta/CD19-depleted stem cell transplant. These receptors came from a boy aged 2 to 10 with acute myeloid leukemia, due to receive a stem cell transplant.

The table lists this clonotype with many counts. The rearrangement uses TRBV11-1 and TRBJ1-1; D remains unclear. Germline V lookup: CDR1 SGHAT, CDR2 FQDESV (reference sequence). The CDR3 contains 12 residues. Trimming took off 8 bases at V and 3 bases at J, with 10 bases between the two ends. CDR3 loop: CASGGSYTEAFF. CDR3 DNA sequence: TGTGCCAGCGGTGGGTCCTACACTGAAGCTTTCTTT.

As regards this clonotype: One junction end does not reproduce the germline sequence, and a read error may be involved. The chain links TRBV3-1 to TRBJ2-7; 12 positions match TRBD2. Germline V CDR1 and CDR2: LGHDT, YNNKEL (reference sequence). The CDR3 runs 18 residues. The CDR3 nucleotides read TGTACCAGCAGCCAAACCGGGACTAGCGGGCATTACTACTACGAGCAGTACTTC. Its protein is CTSSQTGTSGHYYYEQYF.

Many counts were recorded for this clonotype. The J gene is TRBJ2-2, the V gene TRBV20-1, with 10 bases lining up with TRBD2. CDR3 size: 16 residues. After removal of 5 bases from V and 6 bases from J, the junction contained 12 bases not matched to a gene. In germline, CDR1 is DFQATT, CDR2 SNEGSKA (reference sequence). CDR3: CSAGRTSGMRAGELFF. The CDR3 DNA follows: TGCAGTGCTGGCCGGACTAGCGGTATGCGGGCCGGGGAGCTGTTTTTT.

This clonotype was counted many times. The genes are TRBV15 and TRBJ2-3, with TRBD2 as a possible D gene (6 bases). Germline CDR1 and CDR2: LNHNV and YYDKDF (reference sequence). The CDR3 contains 14 residues. The germline V and J ends were trimmed by 3 bases and 0 bases, with 7 bases remaining between them. The CDR3 region has the DNA TGTGCCACCAGCAGTGCGGGGAGCACAGATACGCAGTATTTT. It encodes CATSSAGSTDTQYF.

This clonotype appeared many times. The rearrangement links TRBV6-1 to TRBJ1-4; D gene unclear. CDR1 and CDR2 from the germline V gene are MNHNS and SASEGT. CDR3 length: 12 residues. The V and J ends lost 9 bases and 9 bases respectively, with 14 bases between them. The CDR3: CASEERWQKLFF. The CDR3 DNA reads as TGTGCCAGTGAAGAAAGGTGGCAAAAACTGTTTTTT.

This clonotype was detected ten times or more. This chain uses TRBV5-6 with TRBJ2-1, with a tentative D call TRBD2 (5 bases). V shed 2 bases and J shed 2 bases, with 23 bases lying between them. CDR1 and CDR2 from the germline V gene are SGHDT and YYEEEE. The CDR3 is 19 amino acids. For the CDR3, the DNA is TGTGCCAGCAGCTTTAGGGTACCAAGGGCGGGTTTCACCTACAATGAGCAGTTCTTC. This sequence encodes CASSFRVPRAGFTYNEQFF. Full variable domain (missing parts from reference TRBV5-6 and TRBJ2-1): DAGVTQSPTHLIKTRGQQVTLRCSPKSGHDTVSWYQQALGQGPQFIFQYYEEEERQRGNFPDRFSGHQFPNYSSELNVNALLLGDSALYLCASSFRVPRAGFTYNEQFFGPGTRLTVL.

This clonotype was seen ten or more times. This sequence joins TRBV11-2 and TRBJ2-1; 7 nucleotides line up with TRBD2. The germline gives CDR1 SGHAT, CDR2 FQNNGV. This CDR3 is built from 15 residues. V gave up 5 bases and J gave up 5 bases; unmatched junction bases: 9. CDR3 in amino acids: CASSRGLVYNNEQFF. The CDR3 region has the DNA TGTGCCAGCAGCCGTGGACTAGTTTATAACAATGAGCAGTTCTTC.

This clonotype was observed many times. The chain couples TRBV12-3 or TRBV12-4 to TRBJ1-5; no reliable D call. Trimming took off 0 bases at V and 4 bases at J, with 10 bases between the two ends. The length of the CDR3 is 15 residues. In nucleotides, the CDR3 is TGTGCCAGCAGTTTAGCCCGAGGAACGAATCAGCCCCAGCATTTT. Translated: CASSLARGTNQPQHF.

In this sample, this clonotype turned up many times. The chain is built from TRBV2 and TRBJ2-3, with D possibly being TRBD2 (5 bases). This CDR3 comprises 13 residues. The V gene's germline CDR1 is SNHLY and CDR2 FYNNEI. Trimming took off 7 bases at V and 4 bases at J, with 12 bases between the two ends. The CDR3 nucleotides read TGTGCCAGCAAAGGAGGCGAGGCAGATACGCAGTATTTT. The encoded protein is CASKGGEADTQYF.

This clonotype occurred many times. V usage is TRBV5-1 and J usage is TRBJ2-3; D gene uncertain. Germline V gene lookup returns CDR1 SGHRS and CDR2 YFSETQ. This CDR3 contains 14 residues. The V gene lost 5 bases and the J gene lost 4 bases, with 14 bases spanning the gap. The CDR3 region has the DNA TGCGCCAGCAGGGACCCCGGCCGCGCAGATACGCAGTATTTT. Translation gives CASRDPGRADTQYF.

This clonotype showed up many times. V usage is TRBV5-1 and J usage is TRBJ2-3, with D possibly TRBD1 on 5 matching bases. The V gene lost 0 bases and the J gene lost 5 bases, with 10 bases spanning the gap. The germline CDR1 and CDR2 sequences are SGHRS and YFSETQ. This CDR3 spans 14 amino acids. CDR3: CASSLGGPEDTQYF. The CDR3 coding sequence is TGCGCCAGCAGCTTGGGGGGCCCAGAAGATACGCAGTATTTT.

This clonotype was observed many times. V usage is TRBV12-3 or TRBV12-4 and J usage is TRBJ2-3; D is unresolved. CDR3 length: 13 residues. Trimming stripped 1 base from V and 9 bases from J, with 11 bases between. CDR3 DNA sequence: TGTGCCAGCAGTTTAGGGGGTGGTTTGACGCAGTATTTT. Its translation: CASSLGGGLTQYF.

This clonotype was detected many times. This chain joins TRBV11-2 and TRBJ2-1; TRBD2 matches at 11 bases. The trim removed 4 bases at V and 6 bases at J, leaving 8 bases unmatched. This CDR3 has 16 amino acids. The germline V gene encodes CDR1 SGHAT and CDR2 FQNNGV. DNA of the CDR3: TGTGCCAGCAGCTCCATTAGCGGGAGGGCCGTCAATGAGCAGTTCTTC. This encodes CASSSISGRAVNEQFF.

This clonotype was counted many times. The rearrangement uses TRBV6-1 and TRBJ2-2; perhaps TRBD1 as D (6 bases). This CDR3 spans 17 amino acids. V was pared by 5 bases and J by 4 bases, with 20 bases between. In germline, CDR1 is MNHNS, CDR2 SASEGT. This chain's CDR3 is CASSPRLGGWGTGELFF. CDR3 in DNA: TGTGCCAGCAGTCCCAGGCTTGGGGGCTGGGGCACCGGGGAGCTGTTTTTT.

At least ten counts were recorded for this clonotype. CDR3 loop: CASSQHGGDTDTQYF. CDR3 DNA sequence: TGTGCCAGCAGTCAGCACGGGGGGGACACAGATACGCAGTATTTT. This chain joins TRBV12-3 or TRBV12-4 and TRBJ2-3; 8 bases map to TRBD2. This CDR3 region has 15 residues. Trimming cost V 5 bases and J 2 bases; bases outside gene matches: 6.

This clonotype turned up a few times. The chain joins TRBV3-1 to TRBJ2-1; 11 bases are a match to TRBD2. V trimming: 7 bases; J trimming: 3 bases; junction bases outside the gene matches: 11. Germline loops: CDR1 LGHDT, CDR2 YNNKEL (reference sequence). CDR3 length: 17 residues. In nucleotides, the CDR3 is TGTGCCAGCACCCCAGGCACTAGCGGGGGCAACTACAATGAGCAGTTCTTC. The encoded protein is CASTPGTSGGNYNEQFF.

This clonotype was picked up many times. At one end, the junction sequence differs from germline, possibly due to a read error. The genes are TRBV6-2 or TRBV6-3 and TRBJ2-1; perhaps TRBD1 as D (6 bases). Germline assignment: CDR1 MNHEY and CDR2 SVGEGT. This CDR3 has 17 amino acids. As DNA, the CDR3 is TGTTCCAGCAGTTTGCTAGGGACATTGTCTTCTGACAATGAGCAGTTCTTC. Its protein is CSSSLLGTLSSDNEQFF.

This clonotype was seen repeatedly, ten times or more. The CDR3 region has the DNA TGTGCCAGCAGTTTTCGCGCGCTACTGACTAATGCAGGGCATCAAGAGACCCAGTACTTC. Translated: CASSFRALLTNAGHQETQYF. The chain employs TRBV12-3 or TRBV12-4 and TRBJ2-5; D possibly matches TRBD1 or TRBD2 (5 bases each). The CDR3 is 20 amino acids. V dropped 3 bases and J dropped 2 bases, with 28 bases sitting between them.

Many counts were recorded for this clonotype. V usage is TRBV5-1 and J usage is TRBJ2-1, with a possible D match to TRBD2 (5 bases). Looked up from germline, CDR1 is SGHRS and CDR2 is YFSETQ. CDR3 length equals 14 residues. Trimming took 1 base from V and 3 from J, leaving 8 bases between them. CDR3 sequence reads: CASSLYSDYNEQFF. The CDR3, as DNA: TGCGCCAGCAGCTTGTATAGCGACTACAATGAGCAGTTCTTC. Together with reference TRBV5-1 and TRBJ2-1, the CDR3 gives the full variable domain: KAGVTQTPRYLIKTRGQQVTLSCSPISGHRSVSWYQQTPGQGLQFLFEYFSETQRNKGNFPGRFSGRQFSNSRSEMNVSTLELGDSALYLCASSLYSDYNEQFFGPGTRLTVL.

The sample holds many counts of this clonotype. The gene calls are TRBV3-1 and TRBJ2-3; 7 bases are shared with TRBD2. This CDR3 has 16 amino acids. Germline CDR1 LGHDT, CDR2 YNNKEL (reference sequence). After removal of 4 bases from V and 2 bases from J, the junction contained 9 bases not matched to a gene. The CDR3 is CASSPQRGSHTDTQYF. CDR3 nucleotide sequence: TGTGCCAGCAGCCCCCAGCGGGGATCCCACACAGATACGCAGTATTTT.

This clonotype was detected many times. The chain recombines TRBV20-1 with TRBJ1-4; tentatively, D is TRBD1 (5 bases). V was cut by 6 bases and J by 7 bases, with 18 bases left in between. Germline CDR1 is DFQATT and CDR2 is SNEGSKA (reference sequence). The CDR3 spans 14 residues. The DNA for the CDR3 is TGCAGTGCCCCCCAAGCGGGGCGGGGTGAAAAACTGTTTTTT. Translation gives CSAPQAGRGEKLFF.

Ten or more counts support this clonotype. The chain is built from TRBV5-1 and TRBJ2-1, with 13 bases fitting TRBD2. CDR1 and CDR2 from the germline V gene are SGHRS and YFSETQ. The V gene end was trimmed by 4 bases and the J gene end by 8 bases; junction bases not matched to a gene: 15. The CDR3 has 18 amino acids. CDR3 coding DNA: TGCGCCAGCAGCCCCGGGACTAGCGGGACCTCCCCCCTCTATGAGCAGTTCTTC. This codes for CASSPGTSGTSPLYEQFF.

In its sample, this clonotype was seen many times. The rearrangement joins TRBV6-5 to TRBJ1-5; no clear D gene. This CDR3 contains 13 residues. CDR1 MNHEY and CDR2 SVGAGI come from the germline V gene. Trimming cost V 8 bases and J 3 bases, with 11 bases left between them. CDR3 nucleotide sequence: TGTGCCAGCCGAACTAATGTCAATCAGCCCCAGCATTTT. This sequence encodes CASRTNVNQPQHF.

This clonotype has a count of ten or more. The CDR3 DNA reads TGTGCCATCAGTTCTGGCAGCAGCGGGGAGCAGTACGTC. The encoded protein is CAISSGSSGEQYV. The chain recombines TRBV10-3 with TRBJ2-7; a possible D gene is TRBD2 (6 bases). V lost 5 bases, J lost 7 bases, and 15 bases lay in between. Per germline, CDR1 ENHRY and CDR2 SYGVKD. This CDR3 has 13 amino acids.

This clonotype has ten or more counts. V gene TRBV2 combines with J gene TRBJ2-7; D remains unclear. There are 13 residues in the CDR3. V was trimmed by 3 bases and J by 3 bases, leaving 9 bases between them. Germline V lookup: CDR1 SNHLY, CDR2 FYNNEI. This chain's CDR3 is CASSEGSYYEQYV. As DNA, the CDR3 is TGTGCCAGCAGTGAGGGAAGTTACTACGAGCAGTACGTC.

This clonotype was counted at least ten times. The chain uses TRBV27 and TRBJ2-7; weak D call: TRBD2 (6 bases). V shed 4 bases and J shed 4 bases, with 17 bases lying between them. The CDR3 loop spans 15 amino acids. The germline gives CDR1 MNHEY, CDR2 SMNVEV (reference sequence). CDR3 sequence: CASSSGGYGPYEQYF. CDR3 bases: TGTGCCAGCAGTTCTGGAGGGTACGGGCCTTACGAGCAGTACTTC.

This rearrangement joins TRBV7-3 to TRBJ1-4; no firm D call. Germline lookup yields CDR1 SGHTA and CDR2 FQGTGA. The CDR3 loop spans 9 amino acids. V gave up 8 bases and J gave up 10 bases, with 5 bases separating them. The CDR3: CASEGKLFF. The CDR3 bases are TGTGCCAGCGAGGGAAAACTGTTTTTT.